The sequence of this T cell receptor (beta chain) was determined in a study of graft-versus-host responses after intestinal transplantation. Study-level information: Multivisceral, liver-intestinal, or isolated intestinal transplants were performed in recipients. Anti-thymocyte globulin induction preceded two to four years of tacrolimus and steroid maintenance in all recipients.

Comments on this clone: Its specificity is unknown.

Sequenced by immunoSEQ multiplex PCR; TCRdb stores in-frame clones only, minus some. The sample consists of 95,000 to 110,000 clones, less than 90% of them appearing once. This CDR3 comprises 15 residues. CDR1 is PRHDT and CDR2 is FYEKMQ in the germline V gene (reference sequence). V lost 5 bases to trimming and J lost 6 bases, with 16 bases between them. Findings and limits, study-wide: Allograft graft-versus-host to host-versus-graft clonal ratios ran high in patients with graft-donor T cell macrochimerism. GvH clones detected in recipient marrow included some appearing first in ileum or blood.

The sequencing used unstimulated CD4+ T cells sorted from spleen or lymph node cells, collected before intestinal transplant. This receptor was taken from a human donor who received an intestinal transplant. The chain has TRBV13 and TRBJ2-2; perhaps TRBD2 as D (6 bases). The CDR3, as DNA: TGTGCCAGCAGCCTCCGGGTGCGGGACCCCGGGGAGCTGTTTTTT. Encoded protein: CASSLRVRDPGELFF. Complete variable domain (other parts from reference TRBV13 and TRBJ2-2): AAGVIQSPRHLIKEKRETATLKCYPIPRHDTVYWYQQGPGQDPQFLISFYEKMQSDKGSIPDRFSAQQFSDYHSELNMSSLELGDSALYFCASSLRVRDPGELFFGEGSRLTVL.